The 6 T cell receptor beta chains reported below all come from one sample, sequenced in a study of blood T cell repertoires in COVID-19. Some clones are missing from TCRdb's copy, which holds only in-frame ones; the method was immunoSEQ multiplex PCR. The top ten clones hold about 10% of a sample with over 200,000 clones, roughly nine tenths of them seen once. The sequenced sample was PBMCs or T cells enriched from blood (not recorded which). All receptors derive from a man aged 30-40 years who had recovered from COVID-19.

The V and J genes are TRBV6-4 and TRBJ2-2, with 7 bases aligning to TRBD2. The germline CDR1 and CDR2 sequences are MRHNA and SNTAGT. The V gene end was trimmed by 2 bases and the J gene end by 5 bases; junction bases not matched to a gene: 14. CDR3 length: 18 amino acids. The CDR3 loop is CASSDPKHLGLRTGELFF. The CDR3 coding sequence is TGTGCCAGCAGTGACCCCAAACACCTGGGACTACGGACCGGGGAGCTGTTTTTT.

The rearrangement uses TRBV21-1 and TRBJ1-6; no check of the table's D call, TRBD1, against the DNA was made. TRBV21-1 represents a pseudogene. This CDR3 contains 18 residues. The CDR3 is CASSFHLNRGRSRSPLHF. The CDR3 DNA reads TGTGCCAGCAGCTTCCACCTCAACAGGGGGCGGTCCAGGTCACCCCTCCACTTT.

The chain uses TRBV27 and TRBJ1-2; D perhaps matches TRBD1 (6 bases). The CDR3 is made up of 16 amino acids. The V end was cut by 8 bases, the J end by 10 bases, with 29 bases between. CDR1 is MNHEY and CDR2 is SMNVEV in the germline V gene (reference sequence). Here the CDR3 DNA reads TGTGCCAGCGGGGACCGGGAGGGGGGGGCGATTGGACACTACACCTTC. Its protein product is CASGDREGGAIGHYTF.

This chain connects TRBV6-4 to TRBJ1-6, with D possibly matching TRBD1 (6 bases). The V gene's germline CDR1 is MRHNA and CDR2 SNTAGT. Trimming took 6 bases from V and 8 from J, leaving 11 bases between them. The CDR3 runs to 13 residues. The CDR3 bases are TGTGCCAGCAGCGCCAAGGGGGATTCACCCCTCCACTTT. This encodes CASSAKGDSPLHF.

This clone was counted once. The chain's CDR3 is CASSLTGTGISYTQYF. The CDR3 bases are TGTGCCAGCAGCCTTACCGGGACAGGAATATCCTATACGCAGTATTTT. The chain is built from TRBV7-3 and TRBJ2-3; 8 bases align to TRBD1. The CDR3 consists of 16 residues. Losses at the gene ends were 5 bases for V and 7 bases for J; bases not matched to a gene: 14. Germline CDR1 SGHTA, CDR2 FQGTGA.

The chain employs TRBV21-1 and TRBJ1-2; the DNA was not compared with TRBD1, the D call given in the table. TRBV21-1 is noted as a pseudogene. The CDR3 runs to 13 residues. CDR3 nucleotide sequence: TGTGCCAGCAGCAATACAGGGAACTATGGCTACACCTTC. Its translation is CASSNTGNYGYTF.